This TCR beta chain originates from a study of OX40 agonist ivuxolimab in advanced cancers. Assay used: immunoSEQ multiplex PCR; TCRdb lists only in-frame clones, some missing. The profile shows 12,000 or so clones, around nine tenths of them singletons. V was pared by 6 bases and J by 5 bases, with 12 bases between. CDR1 is SEHNR and CDR2 is FQNEAQ in the germline V gene (reference sequence). The CDR3 is 13 amino acids. Sequenced material: CD4+ or CD8+ T cells sorted from blood, taken in a trial of the OX40 agonist ivuxolimab. The source of this sequence is an adult with an advanced solid tumor such as melanoma, head and neck, liver or kidney cancer. The gene calls are TRBV7-9 and TRBJ2-3; possible D gene TRBD2, 5 bases. As DNA, the CDR3 is TGTGCCAGCAGGCCAGGAGGAGGAGATACGCAGTATTTT. Its protein is CASRPGGGDTQYF. The variable domain in full, with the rest retrieved from reference TRBV7-9 and TRBJ2-3, is DTGVSQNPRHKITKRGQNVTFRCDPISEHNRLYWYRQTLGQGPEFLTYFQNEAQLEKSRLLSDRFSAERPKGSFSTLEIQRTEQGDSAMYLCASRPGGGDTQYFGPGTRLTVL.